These T cell receptor beta chains were read from a single sample in a study of cytomegalovirus exposure and HLA in healthy donors. Assay used: immunoSEQ multiplex PCR; TCRdb lists only in-frame clones, some missing. The table has about 180,000 clones, 80% to 90% seen once. The sequenced material came from PBMCs. These receptors all come from a woman younger than 45 in good health and CMV-seronegative. Both conserved end residues are trimmed from each CDR3.

TRBV30 ASDRTNYGYT
TRBV9 ASSSTGVYGYT
TRBV7-9 ASSLRTYEQY
TRBV18 ASSQGQILNEQF
TRBV4-1 ASSFQLSGVSAEAF
TRBV6-5 ASSYQQNTEAF
TRBV30 AWSLAGDGSETQY
TRBV6-6 ASSPLVNYGYT
TRBV5-6 ASSPGGGLQETQY
TRBV15 ATSRDPAGQGPPLTLH
TRBV19 ASSPTLRNSPLH
TRBV7-9 ASSISGVVTGELF
TRBV7-2 ASSLKIAANYGYT
TRBV19 ASKRDSGGNNEQF
TRBV6-5 ASSYSQGNTEAF
TRBV25-1 ASRPPGQGPNTEAF
TRBV13 ASRGLAYPYEQY
TRBV4-1 ASSHLTGQNEKLF
TRBV18 ASSPSTGGNTIY
TRBV11-2 ASSLTALNTEAF
TRBV27 ASKGRGGYNEQF
TRBV11-2 ASSLVPLSHEQY
TRBV7-9 ASSPLAREEAF
TRBV13 ASRDQGETNTGELF
TRBV10-3 ATGLPKYTGELF
TRBV7-6 ASSETRENEKLF
TRBV6-5 ASKRYPNEQF
TRBV4-2 ASSQAMRETAF
TRBV7-9 ATGDGNTEAF
TRBV14 ASSQLAQETQY
TRBV29-1 SALAGYFEQF
TRBV15 ATSRGDGGETQY
TRBV10-1 ASSEALYGGYT
TRBV14 ASSQDLIGTSTNTQY
TRBV7-6 ASSLGATGELF
TRBV11-2 ASSLDSSRYGYT
TRBV7-2 ASSPAGATQY
TRBV6-6 ASSPKSGASYNEQF
TRBV5-1 ASSLGGGGEQY
TRBV5-1 ASGGASGANVLT
TRBV4-1 ASSQSLRQGAVGNGYT
TRBV4-3 ASSQETGVYTEAF
TRBV6-5 AGIRTGIARNTIY
TRBV5-1 ASSSGQGAPYEQY
TRBV7-8 ASSLRTFQETQY
TRBV7-9 ASSLSSLTGTGHYEQY
TRBV4-1 ASSQALGGSYEQY
TRBV5-4 ASSSGMGAPHEQY
TRBV9 ASSKNRDFHEQY
TRBV30 AWSMTSGYNEQF
TRBV5-4 ASSLVAGENNEQF
TRBV9 ASSTRQYTGELF
TRBV6-1 ASQAPAPNTEAF
TRBV7-2 ASGRTGGSQETQY
TRBV7-9 ASSSTAVLYEQY